The text below deals with one TCR beta chain. The repertoire was sequenced with immunoSEQ multiplex PCR; TCRdb's copy has only in-frame clones and lacks some. The table includes around 120,000 clones, approximately 91% detected once. These data belong to a study of control samples from healthy donors and cancer patients. The CDR3 loop spans 13 amino acids. V dropped 2 bases and J dropped 6; count of bases not matched to a gene: 5. CDR1 and CDR2 from the germline V gene are SGDLS and YYNGEE. This chain joins TRBV9 and TRBJ2-7; TRBD2 matches at 7 bases. Material: blood. The clonotype originates from a young woman in good health. DNA of the CDR3: TGTGCCAGCAGCGTCCGGACTAGTAGCGAGCAGTACTTC. It encodes CASSVRTSSEQYF.